This is a list of T cell receptor beta chains from one sample in a study of T cell responses to AZD1222 COVID-19 vaccine. Sequenced by immunoSEQ multiplex PCR; TCRdb stores in-frame clones only, minus some. The sample lists 150,000 to 200,000 clones, approximately 90% occurring once. This specimen was peripheral blood, taken 28 days after the second AZD1222 dose. The origin of the receptors is an adult who received the AZD1222 COVID-19 vaccine. CDR3s include the opening cysteine and the closing phenylalanine or tryptophan. The D gene is left open where the match is weak. Expanded clones get a size class; other rows say once, few or many, or leave the size out.

V gene	D gene	J gene	clone size	CDR3 DNA	CDR3 protein
TRBV4-2	-	TRBJ1-2	-	TGTGCCAGCAGCCAAGCCCTCGGACAGATAAATGGCTACACCTTC	CASSQALGQINGYTF
TRBV30	-	TRBJ1-1	-	TGTGCCTGGAATGCTCGCTGGACCCGGGGGGGCACTGAAGCTTTCTTT	CAWNARWTRGGTEAFF
TRBV6-6	TRBD1	TRBJ1-3	-	TGTGCCAGCAGTCCGAGGGGGCAACTCTGGAGAAACACCATATATTTT	CASSPRGQLWRNTIYF
TRBV19	TRBD1	TRBJ1-1	-	TGTGCCAGTAAGACGACAGGGTCGTGGTTGAACACTGAAGCTTTCTTT	CASKTTGSWLNTEAFF
TRBV3-1/TRBV3-2	TRBD1	TRBJ1-2	once	TGTGCCAGCAGCCAAGATTGGGGACAGGTCGTCTATGGCTACACCTTC	CASSQDWGQVVYGYTF
TRBV18	-	TRBJ2-3	-	TGTGCCAGCTCACCACAGGGGACGAGGGCAGATACGCAGTATTTT	CASSPQGTRADTQYF
TRBV4-1	-	TRBJ2-3	-	TGCGCCAGCAGCCAAATTCGGGGCTTTCCTAGCACAGATACGCAGTATTTT	CASSQIRGFPSTDTQYF
TRBV7-9	TRBD1	TRBJ1-4	-	TGTGCCAGCAGCGCCCCGACAGGGAGGGGTTATGAAAAACTGTTTTTT	CASSAPTGRGYEKLFF
TRBV5-1	TRBD2	TRBJ2-3	once	TGCGCCAGCAGCCAGACTAGCGGAGATACGCAGTATTTT	CASSQTSGDTQYF
TRBV7-9	-	TRBJ1-5	-	TGTGCCAGCAGCTTGGGCGCGGGCAATCAGCCCCAGCATTTT	CASSLGAGNQPQHF
TRBV14	-	TRBJ1-2	-	TGTGCCAGCAGCCAAGAACCAGGGACCTATGGCTACACCTTC	CASSQEPGTYGYTF
TRBV12-1	-	TRBJ2-7	-	TGTGCCAGCAGCCCCTGGGACAGACGGACTAGGCCCCACGAGCAGTACTTC	CASSPWDRRTRPHEQYF
TRBV7-9	-	TRBJ1-2	-	TGTGCCAGCAGCTTTGACAGAAACTATGGCTACACCTTC	CASSFDRNYGYTF
TRBV13	TRBD1	TRBJ2-1	-	TGTGCCAGCAGCCCCCGGGACAGGGGGTACAATGAGCAGTTCTTC	CASSPRDRGYNEQFF
TRBV12-3/TRBV12-4	-	TRBJ2-7	-	TGTGCCAGCAGTGTGACCGGGTACGAGCAGTACTTC	CASSVTGYEQYF
TRBV3-1/TRBV3-2	-	TRBJ1-2	-	TGTGCCAGCAGCCAAGCCTATCGGCTACCCGGGCGGGGCTACACCTTC	CASSQAYRLPGRGYTF
TRBV2	-	TRBJ1-5	few	TGTGCCAGCAGTGAGAAGGGGGATCAGCCCCAGCATTTT	CASSEKGDQPQHF
TRBV5-1	-	TRBJ1-1	-	TGCGCCAGCAGCCTACACGGCATGAACACTGAAGCTTTCTTT	CASSLHGMNTEAFF